This TCR beta chain was documented in a study of T cell responses to AZD1222 COVID-19 vaccine (dated by TCRdb to the early 2020s). Background for the entire study: AZD1222 recipients given second doses at about 4 weeks or at about 12 weeks were pooled, since spike-specific TCR depth and breadth were not found to differ between the two schedules. A total of just over 230 trial participants underwent TCR sequencing, of whom roughly 210 had received two doses of AZD1222 and approximately 26 had received two doses of the MenACWY control vaccine. Trial participants were enrolled into age subgroups of 18-55, 56-69 and 70-plus years, which contained approximately 150, 28 and 58 TCR-sequenced participants, respectively.

General study outcomes and caveats: Only five to seven AZD1222 recipients were SARS-CoV-2 seropositive at baseline, limiting conclusions about previously exposed vaccinees. Participants were mostly white British, with more females than males. The authors suggested clonal diversity may have been underestimated. A significant rise in spike-specific TCR breadth and depth was observed after two AZD1222 doses relative to day 0 and relative to MenACWY recipients. Vaccine-associated CD4 TCRs spanned the whole spike protein, with dominant responses in regions 160-218 and 743-854. The 56-69-year group was small, and its depth increase did not reach significance, likely because of low power. Reportedly, almost half of the unique spike-specific TCRs recognized epitopes lying outside the regions that are mutated in the B.1.351 and B.1.1.7 variants. Because no day 14 peak-response samples were available, repertoires were characterized only after the peak T cell response.

The CDR3 regions of human TCRbeta chains were subjected to immunosequencing. Processing in the source paper ran as follows. TCRs in the repertoires were matched against a reference library of SARS-CoV-2-specific TCRs that had been generated with the MIRA antigen-specificity platform. Breadth meant the fraction of unique TCRs that were SARS-CoV-2-associated, whereas depth meant the fraction of total T cells that were SARS-CoV-2-associated. Using the MIRA data, each spike-specific TCR was assigned both to the spike region to which the TCR was reactive and to a CD4 or CD8 class. Log10-transformed breadth and depth values were compared by one-way ANOVA with Sidak's multiple comparisons tests. Held by TCRdb, this immuneACCESS table contains in-frame sequences only and omits some clones. Under half of the omission traces to an unresolved V gene where checked; the cause of the rest is unknown. V, J and clone size are taken as reported in that table, and D and trimming were inferred from the DNA itself. This sample holds 90,000 to 120,000 clones; 87% were observed only once. The ten largest clonotypes hold about 3.3% of the sample.

What the time point label conveys for this sample: baseline before first vaccination. Vaccinee samples came from UK trials COV001 and COV002, including a single-blind randomized controlled phase 2/3 trial of AZD1222 (ChAdOx1 nCoV-19) in healthy adults. For TCRbeta chain sequencing, PBMC samples from trial participants were taken at day 0 and at day 28 after the second dose. From a lookup of the germline V gene, CDR1 and CDR2 are SNHLY and FYNNEI. The CDR3 holds 13 amino acids from the cysteine to the phenylalanine. The retained sequence is limited to the CDR3, 39 bases, with the frame set at the first base. The V and J ends are trimmed by 5 bases and 2 bases, leaving 7 bases between them. A remark on this clone: It has no known antigen specificity. Per-nucleotide qualities are absent, and no much larger clonotype sits a single base away.

This sample comprised peripheral blood, obtained on day 0 of AZD1222 vaccination. The chain couples TRBV2 to TRBJ2-1; the D gene cannot be named for sure. The TCR sequence derives from an adult in good health. The CDR3 here reads CASSTGPYNEQFF. The DNA reads TGTGCCAGCAGTACGGGCCCCTACAATGAGCAGTTCTTC.